Each of the 31 T cell receptor beta chains below was sequenced from the same sample in a study of blood T cell repertoires in COVID-19. Assay used: immunoSEQ multiplex PCR; TCRdb lists only in-frame clones, some missing. The sample lists roughly 200,000 clones; approximately 81% were seen once. The sample taken for sequencing was peripheral blood. All receptors come from a human donor in a cohort sampled during active COVID-19.

The J gene is TRBJ2-5, the V gene TRBV6-1; weak D call: TRBD1 (5 bases). The germline CDR1 and CDR2 sequences are MNHNS and SASEGT. With 1 base removed from V and 4 bases from J, the gap between germline ends came to 13 bases. The CDR3 sequence is 15 residues long. CDR3 amino acids: CASSEGSQGSETQYF. In DNA, the CDR3 is TGTGCCAGCAGTGAAGGTTCGCAGGGTTCAGAGACCCAGTACTTC.

The V and J genes are TRBV5-1 and TRBJ1-1; D is unclear. V dropped 0 bases and J dropped 2 bases, with 2 bases sitting between them. Germline CDR1 SGHRS, CDR2 YFSETQ. This CDR3 spans 12 amino acids. The CDR3 DNA sequence: TGCGCCAGCAGCTTGGTAAACACTGAAGCTTTCTTT. Its translation: CASSLVNTEAFF.

The genes are TRBV4-1 and TRBJ1-1; possibly TRBD1 for D (5 bases). Germline lookup yields CDR1 MGHRA and CDR2 YSYEKL. CDR3 size: 20 residues. The V end lost 0 bases, the J end lost 0 bases, and 23 bases lay between the germline ends. This CDR3 is CASSQDQVGGAWGMNTEAFF. The CDR3 DNA reads as TGCGCCAGCAGCCAAGATCAAGTGGGAGGGGCGTGGGGCATGAACACTGAAGCTTTCTTT.

The V and J genes are TRBV14 and TRBJ2-1, with 8 bases matching TRBD1. There are 14 residues in the CDR3. CDR1 and CDR2 from the germline V gene are SGHDN and FVKESK. The J segment lost 7 bases and the V segment lost 2 bases, leaving 4 bases of the junction unmatched. The CDR3 loop is CASSQPRQGNEQFF. CDR3 DNA: TGTGCCAGCAGCCAACCGCGACAGGGGAATGAGCAGTTCTTC.

V gene TRBV19 combines with J gene TRBJ1-4, with a weak D call TRBD1 (6 bases). This CDR3 region has 15 residues. The ends were cut back, 7 bases at V and 2 bases at J, with 14 bases in the middle. CDR1 is LNHDA and CDR2 is SQIVND in the germline V gene (reference sequence). In DNA, the CDR3 is TGTGCCAGTACCCAAGGGGGTACCACTAATGAAAAACTGTTTTTT. Protein: CASTQGGTTNEKLFF.

The J gene is TRBJ1-5, the V gene TRBV5-1; 7 bases fit TRBD1. From germline, CDR1 is SGHRS and CDR2 YFSETQ. The CDR3 runs 14 residues. The V segment lost 0 bases and the J segment 5 bases; nucleotides outside the gene matches: 2. Here the CDR3 reads CASSLGGTDQPQHF. As DNA, the CDR3 is TGCGCCAGCAGCTTGGGAGGGACAGATCAGCCCCAGCATTTT. The full variable domain, rest sourced from reference TRBV5-1 and TRBJ1-5, is KAGVTQTPRYLIKTRGQQVTLSCSPISGHRSVSWYQQTPGQGLQFLFEYFSETQRNKGNFPGRFSGRQFSNSRSEMNVSTLELGDSALYLCASSLGGTDQPQHFGDGTRLSIL.

The rearrangement uses TRBV4-1 and TRBJ2-2, with D unclear. The CDR3 totals 14 residues. V lost 0 bases, J lost 7 bases, and 9 bases lay in between. Germline V lookup: CDR1 MGHRA, CDR2 YSYEKL. CDR3 amino acids: CASSQDRLGGELFF. The CDR3 DNA follows: TGCGCCAGCAGCCAAGATCGACTGGGCGGGGAGCTGTTTTTT.

The chain is built from TRBV5-1 and TRBJ2-5; 7 bases align to TRBD1. Per germline, CDR1 SGHRS and CDR2 YFSETQ. The V gene end was trimmed by 5 bases and the J gene end by 3 bases; junction bases not matched to a gene: 7. The CDR3 consists of 14 residues. This CDR3 is CASSRDRPEETQYF. CDR3 nucleotides: TGCGCCAGCAGTAGGGACAGACCCGAAGAGACCCAGTACTTC.

The chain has TRBV5-1 and TRBJ2-1, with D perhaps TRBD2 (7 bases). The CDR3 totals 16 residues. Germline CDR1 reads SGHRS; CDR2 reads YFSETQ. Trimming took off 1 base at V and 5 bases at J, with 16 bases between the two ends. As DNA, the CDR3 is TGCGCCAGCAGCTTGCGGCCGGGGGCGGGGGACAATGAGCAGTTCTTC. It codes for CASSLRPGAGDNEQFF.

The chain has TRBV6-1 and TRBJ1-1; D is unclear. Trimming took 3 bases from V and 10 from J, leaving 12 bases between them. Germline CDR1 reads MNHNS; CDR2 reads SASEGT. This CDR3 region has 12 residues. In DNA, the CDR3 is TGTGCCAGCAGTGACCAGGACTTAGGAGCTTTCTTT. As protein: CASSDQDLGAFF.

V gene TRBV7-9 combines with J gene TRBJ1-6, with TRBD1 as a possible D gene (6 bases). Germline V gene data show CDR1 as SEHNR and CDR2 as FQNEAQ (reference sequence). V lost 5 bases and J lost 12, with 14 bases in between. The CDR3 has 13 residues. CDR3 nucleotide sequence: TGTGCCAGCAGCACGGGACAAACGGGACCCCTCCACTTT. This sequence encodes CASSTGQTGPLHF.

The gene calls are TRBV5-8 and TRBJ2-2, with a possible D match to TRBD1 (6 bases). Germline CDR1 SGHTS, CDR2 YDEGEE. This CDR3 comprises 15 residues. Between the trimmed V and J ends, which lost 0 bases and 1 base, there was a span of 7 bases. The CDR3, as DNA: TGTGCCAGCAGCTTGGAGGGACAGAACACCGGGGAGCTGTTTTTT. Residues: CASSLEGQNTGELFF.

The J gene is TRBJ2-2, the V gene TRBV11-3, with 7 bases identical to TRBD2. Germline V gives CDR1 SGHNT, CDR2 YENEEA. The J segment lost 2 bases and the V segment lost 6 bases, leaving 6 bases of the junction unmatched. The length of the CDR3 is 15 residues. The CDR3 region is CASSGPGGNTGELFF. DNA of the CDR3: TGTGCCAGCAGTGGTCCGGGAGGAAACACCGGGGAGCTGTTTTTT.

The chain recombines TRBV15 with TRBJ2-3; TRBD2 aligns across 14 bases. Trimming cost V 4 bases and J 3 bases; bases outside gene matches: 3. This CDR3 has 16 amino acids. The germline V gene has CDR1 LNHNV and CDR2 YYDKDF (reference sequence). The CDR3 nucleotides read TGTGCCACCAGCATTCGGACTAGCGGGGGGACAGATACGCAGTATTTT. Its protein is CATSIRTSGGTDTQYF.

The chain couples TRBV5-1 to TRBJ1-2; a possible D gene is TRBD1 (6 bases). The germline V gene has CDR1 SGHRS and CDR2 YFSETQ. The CDR3 length is 15 residues. The ends were cut back, 2 bases at V and 6 bases at J, with 17 bases in the middle. For the CDR3, the DNA is TGCGCCAGCAGCTTAATTGCGCAACAGGGACATGGCTACACCTTC. It codes for CASSLIAQQGHGYTF.

The V call is TRBV7-8, the J call TRBJ2-5; D remains ambiguous. Trimming took 1 base from V and 1 from J, leaving 7 bases between them. CDR1 is SGHVS and CDR2 is FQNEAQ in the germline V gene. The CDR3 totals 14 residues. For the CDR3, the DNA is TGTGCCAGCAGCTTAGATCCGGGCCAAGAGACCCAGTACTTC. It encodes CASSLDPGQETQYF.

Points on this clone: It is unclear where the CDR3 begins or ends on the DNA, so no DNA is shown, and the CDR3 is as TCRdb lists it. The gene calls are TRBV19 and TRBJ1-2. The CDR3 has 13 amino acids, counting both end residues. Per the germline V gene, CDR1 is LNHDA and CDR2 is SQIVND (reference sequence). CDR3 protein: CASTSGSNYGYTF.

This chain joins TRBV5-1 and TRBJ2-1, with TRBD2 identical over 10 bases. V lost 4 bases, J lost 8 bases, and 12 bases stayed unmatched. CDR1 is SGHRS and CDR2 is YFSETQ in the germline V gene. The CDR3 extends over 16 amino acids. The CDR3 DNA reads TGCGCCAGCAGCCGATCTAGCGGGAGACTTCCCGATGAGCAGTTCTTC. Its translation: CASSRSSGRLPDEQFF. Supplemented by reference TRBV5-1 and TRBJ2-1, the full variable domain reads KAGVTQTPRYLIKTRGQQVTLSCSPISGHRSVSWYQQTPGQGLQFLFEYFSETQRNKGNFPGRFSGRQFSNSRSEMNVSTLELGDSALYLCASSRSSGRLPDEQFFGPGTRLTVL.

The gene calls are TRBV15 and TRBJ1-3, with D possibly TRBD1 on 5 matching bases. The CDR3 has 16 residues. V was trimmed by 0 bases and J by 3 bases, leaving 12 bases between them. Germline values: CDR1 LNHNV, CDR2 YYDKDF (reference sequence). The CDR3 loop reads CATSRDPGSNGNTIYF. The CDR3 bases are TGTGCCACCAGCAGAGATCCAGGGTCCAATGGAAACACCATATATTTT.

This rearrangement joins TRBV5-1 to TRBJ2-5, with 15 bases aligning to TRBD2. This CDR3 has 17 residues. V trimming: 4 bases; J trimming: 3 bases; junction bases outside the gene matches: 7. CDR1 is SGHRS and CDR2 is YFSETQ in the germline V gene. The CDR3 protein is CASSPGTSGGIKETQYF. DNA for the CDR3: TGCGCCAGCAGCCCCGGGACTAGCGGGGGGATAAAAGAGACCCAGTACTTC.

The chain joins TRBV29-1 to TRBJ2-5, with TRBD2 matching over 7 bases. V lost 6 bases to trimming and J lost 4 bases; unmatched junction nucleotides: 14. Germline V CDR1 and CDR2: SQVTM, ANQGSEA. The CDR3 spans 15 residues. The CDR3 here is CSVPPGRETGETQYF. DNA of the CDR3: TGCAGCGTGCCACCCGGGCGGGAGACCGGAGAGACCCAGTACTTC.

For this clone: Additional DNA sequences in this sample encode the identical CDR3. The chain carries TRBV2 and TRBJ1-2; TRBD1 aligns across 9 bases. J lost 4 bases, V lost 3 bases, and 0 bases had no gene match. The CDR3 is 13 residues long. The V gene's germline CDR1 is SNHLY and CDR2 FYNNEI. The CDR3 loop reads CASSETGGYGYTF. The DNA of the CDR3 is TGTGCCAGCAGTGAGACAGGGGGCTATGGCTACACCTTC.

The V and J genes are TRBV5-4 and TRBJ2-5; perhaps TRBD1 as D (5 bases). The CDR3 extends over 15 amino acids. Germline V gene data show CDR1 as SGHNT and CDR2 as YYREEE (reference sequence). The V end was cut by 0 bases, the J end by 2 bases, with 11 bases between. The CDR3 DNA sequence: TGTGCCAGCAGCTTGGGTCAGGGAAGACAAGAGACCCAGTACTTC. Translated: CASSLGQGRQETQYF.

V is TRBV28 and J is TRBJ1-5; TRBD1 might be the D (6 bases). This CDR3 has 17 amino acids. Trimming pared 2 bases from V and 9 bases from J, leaving 23 bases between. Germline V gene data show CDR1 as MDHEN and CDR2 as SYDVKM. This CDR3 reads CASSLSSAGASGRPQHF. The CDR3 DNA follows: TGTGCCAGCAGTTTAAGTTCCGCGGGGGCCTCTGGAAGGCCCCAGCATTTT.

This rearrangement joins TRBV19 to TRBJ1-1, with D unresolved. V gave up 5 bases and J gave up 3 bases, with 4 bases separating them. The germline V gene has CDR1 LNHDA and CDR2 SQIVND (reference sequence). The CDR3 runs to 11 residues. The DNA for the CDR3 is TGTGCCAGTAGTCGGGACACTGAAGCTTTCTTT. Residues: CASSRDTEAFF. The variable domain in full, completed from reference TRBV19 and TRBJ1-1, reads DGGITQSPKYLFRKEGQNVTLSCEQNLNHDAMYWYRQDPGQGLRLIYYSQIVNDFQKGDIAEGYSVSREKKESFPLTVTSAQKNPTAFYLCASSRDTEAFFGQGTRLTVV.

The chain recombines TRBV6-5 with TRBJ1-1; D is perhaps TRBD1 (5 bases). Per the germline V gene, CDR1 is MNHEY and CDR2 is SVGAGI. The germline V and J ends were trimmed by 8 bases and 6 bases, with 22 bases remaining between them. This CDR3 contains 15 residues. The CDR3 reads CASRAQVRSFAEAFF. The CDR3 nucleotides are TGTGCCAGCCGCGCACAGGTTAGGTCTTTTGCTGAAGCTTTCTTT.

CDR3 sequence (DNA): TGTGCCAGCAGCCAGGGGGCCCCCCCTGAAGCTTTCTTT. It specifies CASSQGAPPEAFF. The V and J genes are TRBV3-1 (or the pseudogene TRBV3-2) and TRBJ1-1; tentatively, D is TRBD1 (6 bases). Looked up from germline, CDR1 is LGHDT and CDR2 is YNNKEL (reference sequence). The CDR3 has 13 residues. Deletions cut 3 bases from V and 6 bases from J, with 11 bases between.

The chain uses TRBV18 and TRBJ1-5, with D maybe TRBD1 (6 bases). The V gene's germline CDR1 is KGHSH and CDR2 LQKENI. The length of the CDR3 is 15 residues. Trimming removed 5 bases at V and 0 bases at J, with 11 bases between. CDR3 region: CASSSTGNSNQPQHF. Here the CDR3 DNA reads TGTGCCAGCTCATCCACAGGGAATAGCAATCAGCCCCAGCATTTT. The entire variable domain, with the rest obtained from reference TRBV18 and TRBJ1-5, is as follows: NAGVMQNPRHLVRRRGQEARLRCSPMKGHSHVYWYRQLPEEGLKFMVYLQKENIIDESGMPKERFSAEFPKEGPSILRIQQVVRGDSAAYFCASSSTGNSNQPQHFGDGTRLSIL.

This sequence joins TRBV7-6 and TRBJ1-2, with 8 bases aligning to TRBD1. The CDR3 is 16 amino acids. Unmatched junction bases numbered 13, after V lost 2 bases and J lost 8 bases. Germline CDR1 reads SGHVS; CDR2 reads FNYEAQ. DNA for the CDR3: TGTGCCAGCAGCTTAAATTCGGGACAGGTGTCTTTAGGCTACACCTTC. Its translation: CASSLNSGQVSLGYTF.

The V call is TRBV15, the J call TRBJ2-1; tentatively, D is TRBD2 (5 bases). V was pared by 1 base and J by 6 bases, with 16 bases between. Germline V gene data show CDR1 as LNHNV and CDR2 as YYDKDF (reference sequence). This CDR3 region has 16 residues. CDR3 in DNA: TGTGCCACCAGCAGAGGGACTCCCCCTTATGGCAATGAGCAGTTCTTC. This translates into CATSRGTPPYGNEQFF.

This chain connects TRBV4-1 to TRBJ2-3; TRBD2 matches at 8 bases. Germline V gene lookup returns CDR1 MGHRA and CDR2 YSYEKL. The trim removed 0 bases at V and 4 bases at J, leaving 3 bases unmatched. This CDR3 has 15 amino acids. The CDR3 protein is CASSQDRAGADTQYF. The CDR3 nucleotides are TGCGCCAGCAGCCAAGATCGAGCGGGAGCAGATACGCAGTATTTT.